The 32 T cell receptor beta chains presented below share a single source sample, sequenced in a study of metastatic and nonmetastatic thyroid tumors. TCRdb ran MiXCR on the PCR reads. Of about 92,000 clones in the sample, 14% to 15% were seen once. Thyroid surgery took place with no prior treatment in any patient. The sequencing sample was made of blood. The receptors derive from a female donor with papillary thyroid cancer or a benign thyroid nodule (not recorded which). Some clones in this sample may be carry-over from other donors' samples.

As concerns this clone: This clone may be a read error of a much larger clone one base away. The chain is built from TRBV4-1 and TRBJ2-3; maybe TRBD2 (7 bases). The CDR3 totals 16 residues. The germline V gene has CDR1 MGHRA and CDR2 YSYEKL. V lost 1 base, J lost 4 bases, and 15 bases lay in between. CDR3 sequence reads: CASSQGEGGPPDTQYF. Written as DNA, the CDR3 is TGCGCCAGCAGCCAAGGTGAGGGGGGGCCCCCAGATACGCAGTATTTT.

This clone was recorded at least ten times. V gene TRBV6-5 combines with J gene TRBJ2-7, with 14 bases aligning to TRBD2. CDR1 MNHEY and CDR2 SVGAGI come from the germline V gene. The CDR3 spans 20 residues. V shed 4 bases and J 0 bases; nucleotides not matched to a gene: 14. The CDR3 region has the DNA TGTGCCAGCAGTTCACCCTCGACGGGACTAGCGGGGGAGAGCTCCTACGAGCAGTACTTC. This gives the protein CASSSPSTGLAGESSYEQYF.

This clone was recorded at least ten times. V usage is TRBV20-1 and J usage is TRBJ1-2; 10 nucleotides agree with TRBD1. CDR1 DFQATT and CDR2 SNEGSKA come from the germline V gene (reference sequence). Germline trimming cut 6 bases from V and 8 bases from J; bases unmatched to any gene: 12. The CDR3 covers 14 residues. CDR3 sequence: CSAPGQGGVSGYTF. The CDR3 bases are TGCAGTGCACCAGGACAGGGGGGAGTATCAGGCTACACCTTC.

In this sample, this clone turned up many times. The chain recombines TRBV6-1 with TRBJ2-7; unclear D gene. This CDR3 contains 15 residues. V lost 0 bases and J 0 bases, leaving 9 bases between the germline ends. Germline V gene data show CDR1 as MNHNS and CDR2 as SASEGT. CDR3 in amino acids: CASSEAVSASYEQYF. The CDR3 DNA follows: TGTGCCAGCAGTGAAGCGGTCTCGGCCTCCTACGAGCAGTACTTC.

Points on this clone: Being one base from a much bigger clone, this may be a read error. The chain employs TRBV2 and TRBJ2-6; the D is unclear. Trimming removed 7 bases from V and 4 bases from J, with 14 bases in between. CDR3 size: 15 residues. CDR1 is SNHLY and CDR2 is FYNNEI in the germline V gene. Written as DNA, the CDR3 is TGTGCCAGCAAAGGCATTGTCTCCGGGGCCAACGTCCTGACTTTC. It codes for CASKGIVSGANVLTF.

This clone was seen at least ten times. The chain carries TRBV18 and TRBJ1-6, with D perhaps TRBD1 (6 bases). Germline V lookup: CDR1 KGHSH, CDR2 LQKENI. V was cut by 2 bases and J by 8 bases, with 13 bases left in between. The CDR3 runs 15 residues. CDR3 sequence: CASSPGGRLDSPLHF. For the CDR3, the DNA is TGTGCCAGCTCACCAGGGGGGCGCTTAGATTCACCCCTCCACTTT.

Regarding this clone: Given a much more abundant clone one base away, this may be a read error. The conserved phenylalanine or tryptophan normally closing the CDR3 is absent here, so this likely arose from a read error. This chain connects TRBV5-4 to TRBJ2-7; D ambiguous. V lost 3 bases, J lost 3 bases, and 13 bases lay in between. Per the germline V gene, CDR1 is SGHNT and CDR2 is YYREEE (reference sequence). This CDR3 has 14 residues. CDR3 bases: TGTGCCAGCAGCTCAGTGGGCCAACACTACGAGCAGTACTTA. Amino acid sequence: CASSSVGQHYEQYL.

This clone was counted ten times or more. The V and J genes are TRBV6-1 and TRBJ1-5; D remains ambiguous. V was pared by 10 bases and J by 3 bases, with 10 bases between. Germline CDR1 reads MNHNS; CDR2 reads SASEGT. CDR3 length: 12 amino acids. DNA for the CDR3: TGTGCCACCCGAGGGCCCAATCAGCCCCAGCATTTT. This gives the protein CATRGPNQPQHF.

This clone was found many times. The rearrangement links TRBV2 to TRBJ2-7; unclear D gene. Trimming took 6 bases from V and 3 from J, leaving 12 bases between them. CDR1 and CDR2 (germline): SNHLY, FYNNEI. The CDR3 consists of 13 residues. The CDR3 loop reads CASSTNQGYEQYF. CDR3 nucleotide sequence: TGTGCCAGCAGCACAAATCAAGGCTACGAGCAGTACTTC.

In this sample, this clone turned up many times. This specimen includes other DNA sequences encoding the same CDR3. The chain combines TRBV7-6 with TRBJ2-5; 9 bases are a match to TRBD2. V shed 6 bases, J shed 5 bases, and the junction held 4 bases outside the gene matches. Germline V gene data show CDR1 as SGHVS and CDR2 as FNYEAQ. The CDR3 covers 13 residues. The CDR3 sequence is CASRPAGGETQYF. The CDR3 DNA reads TGTGCCAGCAGGCCAGCGGGGGGCGAGACCCAGTACTTC. The variable domain in full, completed from reference TRBV7-6 and TRBJ2-5, reads GAGVSQSPRYKVTKRGQDVALRCDPISGHVSLYWYRQALGQGPEFLTYFNYEAQQDKSGLPNDRFSAERPEGSISTLTIQRTEQRDSAMYRCASRPAGGETQYFGPGTRLLVL.

Many counts were recorded for this clone. This rearrangement joins TRBV12-3 or TRBV12-4 to TRBJ1-5, with D perhaps matching TRBD1 (5 bases). The V and J ends lost 2 bases and 3 bases respectively, with 8 bases between them. The CDR3 totals 14 residues. The CDR3 protein is CASSLWGTNQPQHF. The CDR3, as DNA: TGTGCCAGCAGTTTATGGGGGACCAATCAGCCCCAGCATTTT.

The chain combines TRBV2 with TRBJ1-5; 10 bases fit TRBD1. Germline assignment: CDR1 SNHLY and CDR2 FYNNEI. Trimming took 6 bases from V and 0 from J; bases not matched to a gene: 2. The CDR3 is 15 residues long. CDR3 protein: CASRGTGDSNQPQHF. As DNA, the CDR3 is TGTGCCAGCAGAGGGACAGGGGATAGCAATCAGCCCCAGCATTTT. Supplemented by reference TRBV2 and TRBJ1-5, the full variable domain reads EPEVTQTPSHQVTQMGQEVILRCVPISNHLYFYWYRQILGQKVEFLVSFYNNEISEKSEIFDDQFSVERPDGSNFTLKIRSTKLEDSAMYFCASRGTGDSNQPQHFGDGTRLSIL.

The table lists this clone with many counts. The J gene is TRBJ2-1, the V gene TRBV3-1, with D perhaps assigned TRBD1 or TRBD2 (5 bases each). The CDR3 has 15 amino acids. The V gene's germline CDR1 is LGHDT and CDR2 YNNKEL (reference sequence). V was trimmed by 8 bases and J by 1 base, leaving 15 bases between them. The CDR3 DNA reads TGTGCCAGCTCCGAAGGGACGGCATCCTACAATGAGCAGTTCTTC. It encodes CASSEGTASYNEQFF.

The sample holds a few counts of this clone. Being one base from a much bigger clone, this may be a read error. This chain uses TRBV28 with TRBJ2-1, with 8 bases fitting TRBD1. The CDR3 runs 16 residues. The germline V gene encodes CDR1 MDHEN and CDR2 SYDVKM. The DNA for the CDR3 is TGTGCCAGCAGCTGGACAGGGAAGAGCTCCTACAATGAGCAGCTCTTC. Encoded protein: CASSWTGKSSYNEQLF.

This clone was recorded a few times. A clone one base away is much larger, so this may be a read error. V is TRBV7-3 and J is TRBJ2-1; D is undetermined. Germline-derived CDR1 and CDR2 are SGHTA and FQGTGA. This CDR3 is 14 amino acids long. The CDR3 loop is CASAQNKGSYDQFF. As DNA, the CDR3 is TGTGCCAGCGCCCAAAACAAAGGGTCTTATGATCAGTTCTTC.

This clone was detected ten times or more. This chain links TRBV2 with TRBJ2-4, with a weak D call TRBD1 (6 bases). Germline V gene data show CDR1 as SNHLY and CDR2 as FYNNEI. This CDR3 has 12 residues. The germline V and J ends were trimmed by 4 bases and 9 bases, with 10 bases remaining between them. In nucleotides, the CDR3 is TGTGCCAGCAGTGTCAGGGGTGGCATTCAGTACTTC. Translation: CASSVRGGIQYF.

This clone was seen ten or more times. This chain uses TRBV6-2 or TRBV6-3 with TRBJ1-1; TRBD1 is a possible D gene (6 bases). V gave up 5 bases and J gave up 0 bases, with 10 bases separating them. This CDR3 contains 14 residues. Germline-derived CDR1 and CDR2 are MNHEY and SVGEGT. The chain's CDR3 is CASSQTGVNTEAFF. The CDR3 nucleotides are TGTGCCAGCAGTCAGACAGGAGTGAACACTGAAGCTTTCTTT.

The CDR3 nucleotides are TGTGCCAGCAGACCGACAGGTATGTCCTACGAGCAGTACTTC. Translation gives CASRPTGMSYEQYF. V is TRBV7-2 and J is TRBJ2-7; perhaps TRBD1 as D (6 bases). Germline V CDR1 and CDR2: SGHTA, FQGNSA. The V gene lost 6 bases and the J gene lost 1 base, with 13 bases spanning the gap. The CDR3 has 14 amino acids.

The chain links TRBV27 to TRBJ2-7; TRBD1 matches at 7 bases. Germline V lookup: CDR1 MNHEY, CDR2 SMNVEV (reference sequence). Trimming cost V 3 bases and J 2 bases; bases outside gene matches: 4. The CDR3 has 14 amino acids. CDR3 amino acids: CASSLLGGTYEQYF. The CDR3, as DNA: TGTGCCAGCAGTTTGTTAGGGGGCACCTACGAGCAGTACTTC.

As concerns this clone: The junction does not match germline at one end; this may be a read error. This chain connects TRBV7-8 to TRBJ2-7; D may be TRBD1 or TRBD2 (6 bases each). Germline CDR1 and CDR2: SGHVS and FQNEAQ. The CDR3 is made up of 18 amino acids. In DNA, the CDR3 is TGTGCAAGCAGCGATCCCCCCGGAGGGACACGGTTTAACTACGAGCAGTACTTC. This encodes CASSDPPGGTRFNYEQYF.

Note on this clone: This may be a read error: a much more frequent sequence differs by one nucleotide. The identical CDR3 is also encoded by other nucleotide sequences in the sample. The V gene is TRBV14, the J gene TRBJ1-1; no definite D call. Germline values: CDR1 SGHDN, CDR2 FVKESK. This CDR3 has 16 residues. V lost 0 bases and J 6 bases, leaving 17 bases between the germline ends. This CDR3 is CASSQDSRYLDAEAFF. In DNA form, the CDR3 reads TGTGCCAGCAGCCAAGATTCCCGTTATCTAGACGCTGAAGCTTTCTTT.

At least ten counts were recorded for this clone. The J gene is TRBJ2-7, the V gene TRBV6-1; D remains unclear. The CDR3 spans 12 residues. V was shortened by 2 bases and J by 7 bases, with 9 bases between the two germline ends. In germline, CDR1 is MNHNS, CDR2 SASEGT. CDR3 coding DNA: TGTGCCAGCAGTGAAAGGGTGACAGAGCAGTACTTC. Encoded protein: CASSERVTEQYF.

The table lists this clone with many counts. The chain recombines TRBV19 with TRBJ2-2; TRBD2 aligns across 10 bases. CDR1 is LNHDA and CDR2 is SQIVND in the germline V gene (reference sequence). The V gene end was trimmed by 4 bases and the J gene end by 0 bases; junction bases not matched to a gene: 5. This CDR3 contains 17 residues. The CDR3 DNA reads TGTGCCAGTAGTAGATTAGCGGGGGGATCGAACACCGGGGAGCTGTTTTTT. As protein: CASSRLAGGSNTGELFF.

This clone was seen repeatedly, ten times or more. Other DNA sequences of this sample code for an identical CDR3. The gene calls are TRBV19 and TRBJ2-1; TRBD2 agrees at 9 bases. Germline lookup yields CDR1 LNHDA and CDR2 SQIVND (reference sequence). J lost 0 bases, V lost 3 bases, and 3 bases had no gene match. The CDR3 consists of 16 residues. CDR3 bases: TGTGCCAGTAGTATCTTGCGGGGGGGCTCCTACAATGAGCAGTTCTTC. Translation: CASSILRGGSYNEQFF.

This clone was detected only a few times. This may be a read error, as it is one base from a much larger clone. J is TRBJ1-5 and V is TRBV19; a possible D gene is TRBD1 (5 bases). CDR1 LNHDA and CDR2 SQIVND come from the germline V gene (reference sequence). This CDR3 is 15 amino acids long. Trimming shortened V by 7 bases and J by 3 bases, and 16 bases separated the two germline ends. CDR3 in amino acids: CASTGGWPFNQPQHF. The DNA of the CDR3 is TGTGCCAGTACCGGGGGTTGGCCTTTCAATCAGCCCCAGCATTTT.

This clone came up many times. V is TRBV18 and J is TRBJ2-7; perhaps TRBD1 as D (6 bases). Germline loops: CDR1 KGHSH, CDR2 LQKENI. There are 14 residues in the CDR3. V lost 3 bases and J 3 bases, leaving 12 bases between the germline ends. This chain's CDR3 is CASSPDRNYYEQYF. The DNA of the CDR3 is TGTGCCAGCTCACCTGACAGGAACTACTACGAGCAGTACTTC.

To note about this clone: A clone one base away is much larger, so this may be a read error. The sample contains more than one DNA sequence encoding this CDR3. This chain uses TRBV20-1 with TRBJ2-3, with unresolved D. CDR1 is DFQATT and CDR2 is SNEGSKA in the germline V gene (reference sequence). The CDR3 extends over 15 amino acids. The CDR3 reads CSARDRWVSTDTQYF. CDR3 DNA: TGCAGTGCTAGAGATCGGTGGGTTAGCACAGATACTCAGTATTTT.

Points on this clone: A much larger clone differs from this one at a single base, so this may be a read error. The rearrangement links TRBV11-2 to TRBJ2-2, with a possible D match to TRBD1 (5 bases). The V end lost 5 bases, the J end lost 2 bases, and 12 bases lay between the germline ends. The CDR3 consists of 15 residues. Per the germline V gene, CDR1 is SGHAT and CDR2 is FQNNGV. CDR3 nucleotide sequence: TGTGCCAGCAGCCGGGCGACAGACAACACCGGGGAGCTGTTTTTT. It yields the protein CASSRATDNTGELFF.

The rearrangement uses TRBV18 and TRBJ2-2, with 7 bases fitting TRBD1. CDR3 size: 16 residues. Germline CDR1 and CDR2: KGHSH and LQKENI. J gave up 1 base and V 3 bases, and 5 bases lay outside the gene matches. The CDR3: CASSPWTGRNTGELFF. The CDR3 bases are TGTGCCAGCTCACCGTGGACAGGTCGGAACACCGGGGAGCTGTTTTTT.

This clone was observed a handful of times. The CDR3 DNA follows: TGTGCCAGCAGTGAAGGCAAAACCCTCTATGGCTACACCTTC. Its protein product is CASSEGKTLYGYTF. The V and J genes are TRBV6-1 and TRBJ1-2; D remains unclear. This CDR3 contains 14 residues. Trimming pared 1 base from V and 4 bases from J, leaving 10 bases between. The germline V gene encodes CDR1 MNHNS and CDR2 SASEGT.

In this sample, this clone turned up many times. The J gene is TRBJ1-5, the V gene TRBV20-1; no clear D gene. CDR1 and CDR2 from the germline V gene are DFQATT and SNEGSKA (reference sequence). This CDR3 is 14 amino acids long. V gave up 6 bases and J gave up 0 bases, with 12 bases separating them. The CDR3 DNA reads as TGCAGTGCGTGCCCCGGGCCTAGCAATCAGCCCCAGCATTTT. This sequence encodes CSACPGPSNQPQHF.

This clone occurred a few times. The chain employs TRBV6-2 or TRBV6-3 and TRBJ1-1; D is uncertain. Germline lookup yields CDR1 MNHEY and CDR2 SVGEGT. Trimming stripped 7 bases from V and 6 bases from J, with 12 bases between. The CDR3 spans 12 residues. This CDR3 reads CASTGFPSEAFF. Written as DNA, the CDR3 is TGTGCCAGCACGGGGTTTCCGTCTGAAGCTTTCTTT.